This T cell receptor (beta chain) came from a study of CD8 T cells in ankylosing spondylitis. MiXCR, run by TCRdb on the 5' RACE reads, gives a single entry per CDR3 protein. The sample records about 140,000 distinct CDR3 sequences, about 7.3% being singletons. There are many counts of this clonotype. Germline trimming cut 4 bases from V and 2 bases from J; bases unmatched to any gene: 9. The CDR3 sequence is 17 residues long. Germline-derived CDR1 and CDR2 are SGHRS and YFSETQ. The chain has TRBV5-1 and TRBJ2-2; 9 bases are a match to TRBD2. The sequencing sample was made of blood, either unsorted or a sorted T cell fraction (not recorded which). The TCR comes from a female donor with ankylosing spondylitis or in good health (not recorded which). CDR3 in amino acids: CASSPGLGLANTGELFF. In DNA, the CDR3 is TGCGCCAGCAGCCCGGGTTTGGGACTAGCCAACACCGGGGAGCTGTTTTTT.